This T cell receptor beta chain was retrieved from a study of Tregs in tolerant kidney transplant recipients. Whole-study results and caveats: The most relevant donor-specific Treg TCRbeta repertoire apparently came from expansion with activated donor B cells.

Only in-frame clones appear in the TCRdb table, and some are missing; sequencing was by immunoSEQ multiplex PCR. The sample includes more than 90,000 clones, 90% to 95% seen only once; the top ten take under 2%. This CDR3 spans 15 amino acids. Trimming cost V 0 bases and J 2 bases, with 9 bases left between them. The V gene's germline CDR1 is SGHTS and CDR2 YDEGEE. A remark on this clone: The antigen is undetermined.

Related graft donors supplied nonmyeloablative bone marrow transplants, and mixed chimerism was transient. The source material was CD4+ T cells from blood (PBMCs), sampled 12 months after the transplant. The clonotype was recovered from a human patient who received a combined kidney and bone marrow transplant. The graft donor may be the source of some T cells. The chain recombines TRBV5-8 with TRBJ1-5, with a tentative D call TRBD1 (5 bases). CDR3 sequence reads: CASSLAGVGNQPQHF. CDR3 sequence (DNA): TGTGCCAGCAGCTTGGCGGGGGTGGGCAATCAGCCCCAGCATTTT. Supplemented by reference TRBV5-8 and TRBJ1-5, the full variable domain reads EAGVTQSPTHLIKTRGQQATLRCSPISGHTSVYWYQQALGLGLQFLLWYDEGEERNRGNFPPRFSGRQFPNYSSELNVNALELEDSALYLCASSLAGVGNQPQHFGDGTRLSIL.